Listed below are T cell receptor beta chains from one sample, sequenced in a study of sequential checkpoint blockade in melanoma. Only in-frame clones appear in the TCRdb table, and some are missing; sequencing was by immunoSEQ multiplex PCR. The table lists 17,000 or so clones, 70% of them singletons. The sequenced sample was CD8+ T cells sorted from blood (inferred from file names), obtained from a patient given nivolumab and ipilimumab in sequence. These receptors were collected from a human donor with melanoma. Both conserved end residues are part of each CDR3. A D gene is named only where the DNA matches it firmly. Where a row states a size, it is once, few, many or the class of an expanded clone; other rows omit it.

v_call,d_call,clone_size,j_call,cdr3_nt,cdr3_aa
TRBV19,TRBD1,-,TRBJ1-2,TGTGCCAGTAGTGGACAGGGGGACTCGTCCATGGAATATGGCTACACCTTC,CASSGQGDSSMEYGYTF
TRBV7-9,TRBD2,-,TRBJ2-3,TGTGCCAGCAGCTTGGAACTAGCGGGGACCCTCACAGATACGCAGTATTTT,CASSLELAGTLTDTQYF
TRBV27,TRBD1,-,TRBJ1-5,TGTGCCAGCAGTTTAGCAGGGGGAGGCGATCAGCCCCAGCATTTT,CASSLAGGGDQPQHF
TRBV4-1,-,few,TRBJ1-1,TGCGCCAGCAGCCAAGATCTGGACTCTGAAGCTTTCTTT,CASSQDLDSEAFF
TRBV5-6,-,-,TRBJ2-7,TGTGCCAGCAGCTTGATAAACGAGCAGTACTTC,CASSLINEQYF
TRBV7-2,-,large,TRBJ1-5,TGTGCCAGCAGCCGCGATTATTATAGCAATCAGCCCCAGCATTTT,CASSRDYYSNQPQHF
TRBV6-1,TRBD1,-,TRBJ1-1,TGTGCCAGGGGACAGGGACGAGACACTGAAGCTTTCTTT,CARGQGRDTEAFF
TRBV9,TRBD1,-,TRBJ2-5,TGTGCCAGCAGCGTATCCATTTCCGCCCAGACAGGGGAGCTTCAAGAGACCCAGTACTTC,CASSVSISAQTGELQETQYF
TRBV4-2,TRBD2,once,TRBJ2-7,TGTGCCAGCAGCTACTCGACTAGCGGCTCCTACGAGCAGTACTTC,CASSYSTSGSYEQYF
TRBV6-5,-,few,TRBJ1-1,TGTGCCAGCAGTTCCCTGGCAGGCCGTTTGAACACTGAAGCTTTCTTT,CASSSLAGRLNTEAFF
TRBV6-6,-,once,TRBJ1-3,TGTGCCAGCAGTGAGAGTGAGAGCTCTGGAAACACCATATATTTT,CASSESESSGNTIYF
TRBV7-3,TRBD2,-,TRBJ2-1,TGTGCCAGCTCTTCTAGCGGGGGCGCCATTGGGAATGAGCAGTTCTTC,CASSSSGGAIGNEQFF
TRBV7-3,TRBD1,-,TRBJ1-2,TGTGCCAGCAGCCCGACCGGGACAGGGGACTATGGCTACACCTTC,CASSPTGTGDYGYTF
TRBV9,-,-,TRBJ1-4,TGTGCCAGCAGCCCAAACCCATCGGGGGACGCCTTTAATGAAAAACTGTTTTTT,CASSPNPSGDAFNEKLFF
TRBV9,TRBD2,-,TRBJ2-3,TGTGCCAGCAGCCTCGACGACGGGGGGGCAGATACGCAGTATTTT,CASSLDDGGADTQYF
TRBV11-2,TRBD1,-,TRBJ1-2,TGTGCCAGCAGCTTAGAAAGGGGGCCTGGCTACACCTTC,CASSLERGPGYTF
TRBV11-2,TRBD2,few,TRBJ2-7,TGTGCCAGCAGCCCCCAAGCCGGGGGGTCAAACTACGAGCAGTACTTC,CASSPQAGGSNYEQYF
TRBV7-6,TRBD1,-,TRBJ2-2,TGTGCCAGCAGCTTAGGGACAGGCGGGGAGCTGTTTTTT,CASSLGTGGELFF
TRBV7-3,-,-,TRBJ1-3,TGTGCCAGCGCGGGGTCGGGGCCTGGAAACACCATATATTTT,CASAGSGPGNTIYF
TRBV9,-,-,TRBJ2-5,TGTGCCAGCAGCGCAAGACAGGTCCAAGAGACCCAGTACTTC,CASSARQVQETQYF
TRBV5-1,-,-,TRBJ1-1,TGCGCCAGCAGCTTGGAAGGTACAGTCCCTCCGGCTTTCTTT,CASSLEGTVPPAFF
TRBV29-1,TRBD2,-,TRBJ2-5,TGCAGCGTTGAAGATGGTCGGGGGGGGCAAGAGACCCAGTACTTC,CSVEDGRGGQETQYF
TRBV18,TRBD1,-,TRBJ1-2,TGTGCCAGCTCACCTCGGACAGGGGGCTTCTATGGCTACACCTTC,CASSPRTGGFYGYTF
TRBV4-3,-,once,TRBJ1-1,TGCGCCAGCAGCCTCGATCGGAGTTGGACTGAAGCTTTCTTT,CASSLDRSWTEAFF
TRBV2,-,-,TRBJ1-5,TGTGCCAGCAGTGTAACTGAGCAGCCCCAGCATTTT,CASSVTEQPQHF
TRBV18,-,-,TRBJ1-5,TGTGCCAGCTCAGTCGCGACATCTTATCAGCCCCAGCATTTT,CASSVATSYQPQHF
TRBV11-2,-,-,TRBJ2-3,TGTGCCAGCAGCTTTGACCTAGCCCCCACAGATACGCAGTATTTT,CASSFDLAPTDTQYF
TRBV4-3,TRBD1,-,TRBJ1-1,TGCGCCAGCAGCCAAGACAAGGACAGGGGAAGGTACACTGAAGCTTTCTTT,CASSQDKDRGRYTEAFF
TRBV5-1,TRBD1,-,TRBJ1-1,TGCGCCAGTCAGGACAGGGACACTGAAGCTTTCTTT,CASQDRDTEAFF
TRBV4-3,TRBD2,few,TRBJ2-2,TGCGCCAGCAGCCAAGATCGGGAGGGCTTGGACACCGGGGAGCTGTTTTTT,CASSQDREGLDTGELFF
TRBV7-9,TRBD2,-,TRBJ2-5,TGTGCCAGCAGCACCGGGACTAGCGGGGCTGGTGAGACCCAGTACTTC,CASSTGTSGAGETQYF
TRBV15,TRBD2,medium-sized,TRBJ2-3,TGTGCCACCAGCAGATATAGCGGGTTGGTAACAGATACGCAGTATTTT,CATSRYSGLVTDTQYF
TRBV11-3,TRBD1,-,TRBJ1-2,TGTGCCAGCAGCCCGACAGGGAACTATGGCTACACCTTC,CASSPTGNYGYTF
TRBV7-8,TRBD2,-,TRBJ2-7,TGTGCCAGCAGCTTAGCGGGAGGACTAGCGGGGGGGCCCTCCTACGAGCAGTACTTC,CASSLAGGLAGGPSYEQYF
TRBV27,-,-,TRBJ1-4,TGTGCCAGCAGTAGAATGGGGGCTAGTGAAAAACTGTTTTTT,CASSRMGASEKLFF
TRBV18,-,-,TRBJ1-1,TGTGCCAGCTCAGAGGCCCCAGGGCGATATTTGGGCACTGAAGCTTTCTTT,CASSEAPGRYLGTEAFF
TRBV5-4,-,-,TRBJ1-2,TGTGCCAGCAGCTTGCCCGGGGGTAACTATGGCTACACCTTC,CASSLPGGNYGYTF